These 4 T cell receptor beta chains originate from one sample sequenced in a study of CD8 T cells in Susac syndrome. About 0.5 to 1 ug RNA was reverse transcribed with random hexamers. TCRdb reanalysed the immunoSEQ multiplex PCR reads using MiXCR and keeps one entry per CDR3 protein. The sample lists nearly 70,000 distinct CDR3 sequences, 85% to 95% occurring once. Sequenced material: CD8+ T cells from PBMCs. The receptor source for this set is a human donor in good health.

This rearrangement joins TRBV18 to TRBJ1-1, with 9 nucleotides matching TRBD1. The ends lost 3 bases at V and 1 base at J; junction bases unmatched: 6. This CDR3 region has 16 residues. Per germline, CDR1 KGHSH and CDR2 LQKENI. The CDR3 protein is CASSPPGQGTNTEAFF. CDR3 DNA: TGTGCCAGCTCACCTCCGGGACAGGGAACGAACACTGAAGCTTTCTTT.

The chain carries TRBV7-2 and TRBJ2-5; D is possibly TRBD1 or TRBD2 (6 bases each). This CDR3 spans 18 amino acids. V shed 5 bases and J shed 5 bases, with 27 bases lying between them. CDR1 is SGHTA, CDR2 FQGNSA, per germline. This CDR3 reads CASSLGAVTGAIMETQYF. In DNA, the CDR3 is TGTGCCAGCAGCCTTGGGGCTGTGACGGGGGCCATCATGGAGACCCAGTACTTC.

V gene TRBV19 combines with J gene TRBJ1-1; 8 nucleotides agree with TRBD1. V was pared by 3 bases and J by 4 bases, with 7 bases of the junction left unmatched. Germline loops: CDR1 LNHDA, CDR2 SQIVND (reference sequence). This CDR3 contains 15 residues. CDR3: CASSMQGAWGTEAFF. Here the CDR3 DNA reads TGTGCCAGTAGTATGCAGGGGGCCTGGGGCACTGAAGCTTTCTTT.

In its sample, this clonotype was seen once. The chain recombines TRBV12-3 or TRBV12-4 with TRBJ1-1; no firm D call. The length of the CDR3 is 13 residues. Between the trimmed V and J ends, which lost 6 bases and 6 bases, there was a span of 14 bases. CDR3 protein: CASSFVLSAEAFF. The CDR3 nucleotides read TGTGCCAGCAGCTTCGTCCTGAGCGCTGAAGCTTTCTTT.